The clone carrying this T cell receptor (beta chain) has a count of ten or more. Its antigen is as yet unknown. Germline CDR1 reads DFQATT; CDR2 reads SNEGSKA (reference sequence). V lost 5 bases and J 5 bases, leaving 15 bases between the germline ends. The length of the CDR3 is 14 residues. The sample originates from a study of regulatory T cells in long-lasting Graves disease. Study observations and caveats: TRBV28, TRBJ1-2 and TRBJ2-5 were segments that persistent disease favored. Accuracy could have been hurt by small sample size. Between persistent patients, about 2,800 public clonotypes were shared, exceeding the 900 to 1,000 shared between new patients.

Library construction for TCR beta used iRepertoire HTBI primers and Arm-PCR of CDR3 regions. One entry per CDR3 protein, called by TCRdb with MiXCR from the multiplex PCR reads. This table holds roughly 560,000 distinct CDR3 sequences, roughly 16% found once. The time point denotes: newly diagnosed GD, antithyroid drugs for less than 3 months. PBMCs provided the RNA from which the TCR library was made. These data were also filed under a second study, of T cells in Graves' hyperthyroidism and ophthalmopathy.

The receptor was derived from a woman aged 35-60 years with Graves disease. This specimen consisted of peripheral blood mononuclear cells (PBMCs), obtained at new diagnosis, from a patient treated with antithyroid drugs. The chain has TRBV20-1 and TRBJ2-2, with a possible D match to TRBD1 (5 bases). This chain's CDR3 is CSAPSGLRTGELFF. In DNA form, the CDR3 reads TGCAGTGCTCCGTCAGGGTTAAGGACCGGGGAGCTGTTTTTT.